This TCR beta chain was documented in a study of cytomegalovirus exposure and HLA in healthy donors. Study as a whole: Some 180 million T cells yielded some 120 million unique TCR beta sequences in earlier analysis. Study-level points and caveats: The HLA-A and HLA-B alleles of most subjects were reportedly predicted accurately from TCR beta sequences.

Germline CDR1 reads SNHLY; CDR2 reads FYNNEI. The CDR3 contains 17 residues. V was clipped by 11 bases and J by 1 base, with 26 bases between them. With 60 Vbeta and 13 Jbeta primers, the PCR was carried out. Some clones are missing from TCRdb's copy, which holds only in-frame ones; the method was immunoSEQ multiplex PCR. The sample lists roughly 95,000 clones; roughly 82% were seen once. With regard to this clone: Its specificity is not known.

The donors gave bone marrow, and they were healthy. The receptor was derived from a man aged 25 to 45 in good health and CMV-seropositive. The sample was PBMCs. The rearrangement uses TRBV2 and TRBJ1-1, with D tentatively TRBD1 (6 bases). In nucleotides, the CDR3 is TGTGCCGCCAGGGGAGTAGGTCAGGGGAGGGGGAACACTGAAGCTTTCTTT. Translated: CAARGVGQGRGNTEAFF.